These T cell receptor beta chains were read from a single sample in a study of OX40 agonist ivuxolimab in advanced cancers. Libraries were prepared by immunoSEQ multiplex PCR; TCRdb keeps only in-frame clonotypes and omits some of them. This table holds more than 100,000 clones, roughly 95% found once. Sequences were derived from CD4+ or CD8+ T cells sorted from blood, sampled in a trial of the OX40 agonist ivuxolimab. These receptor sequences come from an adult with an advanced solid tumor such as melanoma, head and neck, liver or kidney cancer. Both conserved end residues are part of each CDR3. The D gene is left open where the match is weak. Some rows mark clone size as missing; the rest say once, few, many or name a class of expanded clone.

abundance: .; v_gene: TRBV5-6; j_gene: TRBJ1-2; d_gene: .; CDR3aa: CASSPWGGRLGYTF; CDR3nt: TGTGCCAGCAGCCCTTGGGGGGGGCGTCTTGGCTACACCTTC
abundance: .; v_gene: TRBV10-2; j_gene: TRBJ1-6; d_gene: TRBD1; CDR3aa: CATEDRGSSPLHF; CDR3nt: TGCGCCACCGAAGACAGGGGGTCTTCACCCCTCCACTTT
abundance: .; v_gene: TRBV28; j_gene: TRBJ1-4; d_gene: TRBD1; CDR3aa: CAITGQGSEKLFF; CDR3nt: TGTGCCATCACGGGACAGGGGTCTGAAAAACTGTTTTTT
abundance: .; v_gene: TRBV28; j_gene: TRBJ1-2; d_gene: .; CDR3aa: CASTPKGPGGYTF; CDR3nt: TGTGCCAGCACCCCCAAGGGTCCGGGAGGCTACACCTTC
abundance: .; v_gene: TRBV12-5; j_gene: TRBJ1-6; d_gene: .; CDR3aa: CASGVNQNSPLHF; CDR3nt: TGTGCTAGTGGAGTCAACCAAAATTCACCCCTCCACTTT
abundance: .; v_gene: TRBV29-1; j_gene: TRBJ1-2; d_gene: .; CDR3aa: CSALHGANYGYTF; CDR3nt: TGCAGCGCTCTACATGGAGCTAACTATGGCTACACCTTC
abundance: .; v_gene: TRBV5-1; j_gene: TRBJ2-2; d_gene: .; CDR3aa: CASSLEGTGELFF; CDR3nt: TGCGCCAGCAGCTTGGAGGGCACCGGGGAGCTGTTTTTT
abundance: .; v_gene: TRBV5-1; j_gene: TRBJ1-1; d_gene: TRBD1; CDR3aa: CASSADRGQAFF; CDR3nt: TGCGCCAGCAGCGCGGACAGGGGGCAAGCTTTCTTT
abundance: .; v_gene: TRBV10-3; j_gene: TRBJ1-2; d_gene: .; CDR3aa: CAISELPRVQGGAGYTF; CDR3nt: TGTGCCATCAGTGAGTTACCCCGGGTGCAGGGAGGTGCTGGCTACACCTTC
abundance: .; v_gene: TRBV28; j_gene: TRBJ2-4; d_gene: .; CDR3aa: CASSLAGNLAKNIQYF; CDR3nt: TGTGCCAGCAGTTTGGCGGGAAACTTAGCCAAAAACATTCAGTACTTC
abundance: .; v_gene: TRBV7-2; j_gene: TRBJ1-2; d_gene: .; CDR3aa: CASSQEGRDRGYTF; CDR3nt: TGTGCCAGCAGCCAAGAGGGTAGGGATCGCGGCTACACCTTC
abundance: .; v_gene: TRBV11-3; j_gene: TRBJ1-1; d_gene: .; CDR3aa: CASSLGRNTEAFF; CDR3nt: TGTGCCAGCAGCTTAGGAAGGAACACTGAAGCTTTCTTT
abundance: .; v_gene: TRBV19; j_gene: TRBJ1-4; d_gene: .; CDR3aa: CASSISATNEKLFF; CDR3nt: TGTGCCAGTAGTATAAGCGCAACTAATGAAAAACTGTTTTTT
abundance: .; v_gene: TRBV7-2; j_gene: TRBJ2-4; d_gene: .; CDR3aa: CASSSEGGLAKNIQYF; CDR3nt: TGTGCCAGCAGCTCCGAGGGGGGCCTTGCCAAAAACATTCAGTACTTC
abundance: .; v_gene: TRBV11-2; j_gene: TRBJ2-3; d_gene: TRBD2; CDR3aa: CASSLGRSSGRARDTQYF; CDR3nt: TGTGCCAGCAGCTTAGGTAGATCTAGCGGGAGGGCTCGGGATACGCAGTATTTT
abundance: .; v_gene: TRBV6-1; j_gene: TRBJ2-3; d_gene: .; CDR3aa: CASSGGSTDTQYF; CDR3nt: TGTGCCAGCAGTGGCGGTAGCACAGATACGCAGTATTTT
abundance: once; v_gene: TRBV7-2; j_gene: TRBJ1-5; d_gene: .; CDR3aa: CASSLEPNQPQHF; CDR3nt: TGTGCCAGCAGCTTGGAACCCAATCAGCCCCAGCATTTT
abundance: .; v_gene: TRBV27; j_gene: TRBJ2-1; d_gene: .; CDR3aa: CASRPHATVEQFF; CDR3nt: TGTGCCAGCAGGCCACATGCAACGGTTGAGCAGTTCTTC
abundance: .; v_gene: TRBV5-1; j_gene: TRBJ2-7; d_gene: .; CDR3aa: CASQVSVPGYEQYF; CDR3nt: TGCGCCAGCCAGGTCAGCGTTCCCGGGTACGAGCAGTACTTC
abundance: .; v_gene: TRBV2; j_gene: TRBJ2-3; d_gene: TRBD2; CDR3aa: CASSPLLAGGTDTQYF; CDR3nt: TGTGCCAGCAGTCCCTTACTAGCGGGAGGGACAGATACGCAGTATTTT
abundance: .; v_gene: TRBV11-2; j_gene: TRBJ2-3; d_gene: TRBD2; CDR3aa: CASSLTGTSEGHTQYF; CDR3nt: TGTGCCAGCAGCTTAACCGGGACTAGCGAGGGGCATACGCAGTATTTT
abundance: .; v_gene: TRBV5-6; j_gene: TRBJ1-3; d_gene: .; CDR3aa: CASSLLGRSGNTIYF; CDR3nt: TGTGCCAGCAGCTTGTTGGGGCGCTCTGGAAACACCATATATTTT
abundance: few; v_gene: TRBV18; j_gene: TRBJ1-6; d_gene: .; CDR3aa: CASSSFDLNSPLHF; CDR3nt: TGTGCCAGCTCATCGTTCGACCTAAATTCACCCCTCCACTTT
abundance: .; v_gene: TRBV7-9; j_gene: TRBJ1-3; d_gene: TRBD1; CDR3aa: CASSLRADRVGNTIYF; CDR3nt: TGTGCCAGCAGCTTAAGGGCGGACAGGGTTGGAAACACCATATATTTT
abundance: .; v_gene: TRBV19; j_gene: TRBJ2-2; d_gene: .; CDR3aa: CVSSFGVAGELFF; CDR3nt: TGTGTCAGTAGTTTCGGGGTCGCCGGGGAGCTGTTTTTT
abundance: .; v_gene: TRBV6-1; j_gene: TRBJ1-5; d_gene: TRBD1; CDR3aa: CASSEGTGVSNQPQHF; CDR3nt: TGTGCCAGCAGTGAAGGGACAGGGGTCAGCAATCAGCCCCAGCATTTT
abundance: .; v_gene: TRBV9; j_gene: TRBJ2-7; d_gene: .; CDR3aa: CASSVGQNTYEQYF; CDR3nt: TGTGCCAGCAGCGTAGGACAAAATACCTACGAGCAGTACTTC
abundance: .; v_gene: TRBV6-1; j_gene: TRBJ1-2; d_gene: .; CDR3aa: CASSEFRGNYGYTF; CDR3nt: TGTGCCAGCAGTGAATTTAGGGGGAACTATGGCTACACCTTC
abundance: .; v_gene: TRBV10-3; j_gene: TRBJ2-7; d_gene: TRBD1; CDR3aa: CAISFGTGPYEQYF; CDR3nt: TGTGCCATCAGCTTCGGGACAGGGCCCTACGAGCAGTACTTC
abundance: .; v_gene: TRBV9; j_gene: TRBJ2-2; d_gene: .; CDR3aa: CASSVTRAGELFF; CDR3nt: TGTGCCAGCAGCGTAACCAGGGCCGGGGAGCTGTTTTTT
abundance: .; v_gene: TRBV6-4; j_gene: TRBJ2-3; d_gene: .; CDR3aa: CASREGGRGTDTQYF; CDR3nt: TGTGCCAGCAGAGAGGGGGGCAGGGGCACAGATACGCAGTATTTT
abundance: .; v_gene: TRBV5-1; j_gene: TRBJ2-5; d_gene: TRBD1; CDR3aa: CASKPTGAYQETQYF; CDR3nt: TGCGCCAGCAAACCTACAGGGGCGTACCAAGAGACCCAGTACTTC
abundance: .; v_gene: TRBV7-3; j_gene: TRBJ2-1; d_gene: .; CDR3aa: CASSIGGGGESDEQFF; CDR3nt: TGTGCCAGCAGCATTGGGGGCGGAGGGGAATCGGATGAGCAGTTCTTC
abundance: .; v_gene: TRBV6-1; j_gene: TRBJ1-5; d_gene: TRBD1; CDR3aa: CASILTGGDQPQHF; CDR3nt: TGTGCCAGCATTCTGACAGGGGGCGATCAGCCCCAGCATTTT
abundance: .; v_gene: TRBV7-9; j_gene: TRBJ1-5; d_gene: TRBD1; CDR3aa: CASSSQGASNQPQHF; CDR3nt: TGTGCCAGCAGCTCCCAGGGGGCAAGCAATCAGCCCCAGCATTTT
abundance: .; v_gene: TRBV19; j_gene: TRBJ1-2; d_gene: .; CDR3aa: CASSPRRAGDSYGYTF; CDR3nt: TGTGCCAGTAGTCCACGCCGCGCGGGAGACAGCTATGGCTACACCTTC
abundance: .; v_gene: TRBV29-1; j_gene: TRBJ2-2; d_gene: TRBD2; CDR3aa: CSVQQRGANTGELFF; CDR3nt: TGCAGCGTCCAACAGCGGGGGGCGAACACCGGGGAGCTGTTTTTT
abundance: .; v_gene: TRBV20-1; j_gene: TRBJ1-6; d_gene: .; CDR3aa: CSVKGSPLHF; CDR3nt: TGCAGTGTCAAGGGTTCACCCCTCCACTTT
abundance: .; v_gene: TRBV18; j_gene: TRBJ1-6; d_gene: .; CDR3aa: CASSPYSINLLYNSPLHF; CDR3nt: TGTGCCAGCTCACCATACAGCATCAACCTACTCTATAATTCACCCCTCCACTTT
abundance: .; v_gene: TRBV12-5; j_gene: TRBJ1-1; d_gene: .; CDR3aa: CASGLVTGTVGNTEAFF; CDR3nt: TGTGCTAGTGGTTTGGTCACAGGGACTGTAGGAAACACTGAAGCTTTCTTT
abundance: .; v_gene: TRBV14; j_gene: TRBJ1-1; d_gene: .; CDR3aa: CASSQEGTRGRSNTEAFF; CDR3nt: TGTGCCAGCAGCCAAGAAGGGACTAGGGGCAGGTCGAACACTGAAGCTTTCTTT
abundance: once; v_gene: TRBV6-5; j_gene: TRBJ2-7; d_gene: .; CDR3aa: CASRAPGHSYEQYF; CDR3nt: TGTGCCAGCAGGGCCCCCGGACATTCCTACGAGCAGTACTTC
abundance: .; v_gene: TRBV7-2; j_gene: TRBJ1-5; d_gene: .; CDR3aa: CASSLFFGRNQPQHF; CDR3nt: TGTGCCAGCAGCTTATTTTTCGGGAGGAATCAGCCCCAGCATTTT
abundance: once; v_gene: TRBV27; j_gene: TRBJ2-3; d_gene: .; CDR3aa: CASGRRVGTDTQYF; CDR3nt: TGTGCCAGCGGGAGGAGGGTCGGCACAGATACGCAGTATTTT
abundance: .; v_gene: TRBV6-6; j_gene: TRBJ1-2; d_gene: TRBD1; CDR3aa: CASSGQVTNYGYTF; CDR3nt: TGTGCCAGCAGTGGACAGGTGACTAACTATGGCTACACCTTC
abundance: .; v_gene: TRBV28; j_gene: TRBJ1-2; d_gene: TRBD1; CDR3aa: CASSLDRETNYGYTF; CDR3nt: TGTGCCAGCAGTTTGGACAGGGAAACTAACTATGGCTACACCTTC